These 30 T cell receptor beta chains came from one sample sequenced in a study of cytomegalovirus exposure and HLA in healthy donors (dated by TCRdb to 2016 to 2017). The protocol used for the library was the immunoSEQ multiplex PCR assay. A mixture of 60 forward primers for TCR Vbeta segments and 13 reverse primers for TCR Jbeta segments was used in the multiplex PCR. TCRdb retrieved this table from immuneACCESS and kept in-frame rearrangements only. Not all clones are present; in checked studies, unresolved V genes account for under half, and no reason is known for the remainder. The sample profile shows 150,000 to 200,000 clones; about 83% of them were found once. The ten largest clones represent about 6% of the sample. Sequenced sample: PBMCs. The receptors were gathered from a woman in her thirties in good health and CMV-seropositive.

The chain joins TRBV6-5 to TRBJ1-1, with 8 bases aligning to TRBD1. The V gene end was trimmed by 6 bases and the J gene end by 8 bases; junction bases not matched to a gene: 5. In germline, CDR1 is MNHEY, CDR2 SVGAGI. The CDR3 contains 12 residues. The CDR3 DNA reads as TGTGCCAGCAGCCCACGACAGGGGGAAGCTTTCTTT. This codes for CASSPRQGEAFF.

The J gene is TRBJ1-3, the V gene TRBV5-1, with D possibly matching TRBD1 (6 bases). The CDR3 consists of 13 residues. Germline lookup yields CDR1 SGHRS and CDR2 YFSETQ. The ends were cut back, 5 bases at V and 4 bases at J, with 10 bases in the middle. DNA of the CDR3: TGCGCCAGCAGTCAGGACAGAGGAAACACCATATATTTT. Its protein is CASSQDRGNTIYF.

This clone was seen more than once but under ten times. The rearrangement uses TRBV6-1 and TRBJ1-4, with D possibly being TRBD1 (6 bases). This CDR3 comprises 15 residues. V lost 2 bases to trimming and J lost 8 bases, with 15 bases between them. The germline gives CDR1 MNHNS, CDR2 SASEGT. CDR3 protein: CASSERWPGGEKLFF. The CDR3 DNA follows: TGTGCCAGCAGTGAAAGGTGGCCGGGGGGCGAAAAACTGTTTTTT.

The sample holds a few counts of this clone. CDR3 DNA sequence: TGTGCCAGCAGCTTGAGACTAGCGGGAGGAGGCACAGATACGCAGTATTTT. Amino acids: CASSLRLAGGGTDTQYF. The chain links TRBV5-4 to TRBJ2-3, with 13 bases matching TRBD2. V shed 1 base, J shed 1 base, and the junction held 3 bases outside the gene matches. The CDR3 runs 17 residues. The germline V gene encodes CDR1 SGHNT and CDR2 YYREEE (reference sequence). The full variable domain, in which reference TRBV5-4 and TRBJ2-3 provide the parts outside the CDR3, is ETGVTQSPTHLIKTRGQQVTLRCSSQSGHNTVSWYQQALGQGPQFIFQYYREEENGRGNFPPRFSGLQFPNYSSELNVNALELDDSALYLCASSLRLAGGGTDTQYFGPGTRLTVL.

The chain couples TRBV5-4 to TRBJ2-7; 9 bases match TRBD1. V lost 0 bases and J lost 6; bases outside the gene matches: 7. This CDR3 is built from 15 residues. CDR1 is SGHNT and CDR2 is YYREEE in the germline V gene (reference sequence). CDR3: CASSLGDRAFGEQYF. For the CDR3, the DNA is TGTGCCAGCAGCTTGGGGGACAGGGCCTTCGGCGAGCAGTACTTC.

The V gene is TRBV9, the J gene TRBJ2-1; 9 nucleotides line up with TRBD1. CDR1 and CDR2 from the germline V gene are SGDLS and YYNGEE. The CDR3 loop spans 16 amino acids. V dropped 2 bases and J dropped 3; count of bases not matched to a gene: 6. The CDR3 here is CASSVTGTGFYNEQFF. CDR3 nucleotides: TGTGCCAGCAGCGTGACTGGGACAGGGTTCTACAATGAGCAGTTCTTC.

This clone has a handful of counts. This chain joins TRBV19 and TRBJ1-2, with D maybe TRBD1 (5 bases). From germline, CDR1 is LNHDA and CDR2 SQIVND (reference sequence). The CDR3 has 17 residues. V lost 5 bases and J lost 4, with 23 bases in between. The CDR3 region is CASSLRSGPRGTYGYTF. As DNA, the CDR3 is TGTGCCAGTAGTCTGCGCTCCGGGCCAAGGGGTACCTATGGCTACACCTTC.

The genes are TRBV5-8 and TRBJ2-1; D unclear. CDR3 size: 17 residues. Germline V gives CDR1 SGHTS, CDR2 YDEGEE. V was shortened by 0 bases and J by 6 bases, with 19 bases between the two germline ends. The CDR3 DNA is TGTGCCAGCAGCTTGGGCTCAAAGGCGGCTCCGCGCAATGAGCAGTTCTTC. This translates into CASSLGSKAAPRNEQFF. Full variable domain (remainder filled in from reference TRBV5-8 and TRBJ2-1): EAGVTQSPTHLIKTRGQQATLRCSPISGHTSVYWYQQALGLGLQFLLWYDEGEERNRGNFPPRFSGRQFPNYSSELNVNALELEDSALYLCASSLGSKAAPRNEQFFGPGTRLTVL.

The genes are TRBV13 and TRBJ1-1, with D perhaps matching TRBD1 (5 bases). This CDR3 has 14 amino acids. Per germline, CDR1 PRHDT and CDR2 FYEKMQ (reference sequence). V lost 5 bases and J 6 bases, leaving 16 bases between the germline ends. The DNA of the CDR3 is TGTGCCAGCAGCACCCCAGGGATCTCTTCTGAAGCTTTCTTT. It codes for CASSTPGISSEAFF.

The chain links TRBV27 to TRBJ2-2; 9 bases align to TRBD2. Trimming at V came to 5 bases and at J to 7 bases, leaving 8 bases not matched to a gene. The length of the CDR3 is 15 residues. Germline-derived CDR1 and CDR2 are MNHEY and SMNVEV (reference sequence). CDR3: CASSRAGGGGGELFF. The CDR3 region has the DNA TGTGCCAGCAGTCGAGCGGGAGGCGGCGGCGGGGAGCTGTTTTTT.

The count of this clone is one. The J gene is TRBJ2-1, the V gene TRBV2; 11 positions agree with TRBD2. V was pared by 5 bases and J by 6 bases, with 12 bases of the junction left unmatched. CDR1 SNHLY and CDR2 FYNNEI come from the germline V gene. This CDR3 is 17 amino acids long. The CDR3 spells CASSPPFSGRAGNEQFF. CDR3 DNA: TGTGCCAGCAGTCCCCCCTTTAGCGGGAGGGCCGGCAATGAGCAGTTCTTC. Full variable domain (missing parts from reference TRBV2 and TRBJ2-1): EPEVTQTPSHQVTQMGQEVILRCVPISNHLYFYWYRQILGQKVEFLVSFYNNEISEKSEIFDDQFSVERPDGSNFTLKIRSTKLEDSAMYFCASSPPFSGRAGNEQFFGPGTRLTVL.

V usage is TRBV15 and J usage is TRBJ1-2; D possibly corresponds to TRBD1 (6 bases). V was cut by 0 bases and J by 0 bases, with 8 bases left in between. The CDR3 is 15 residues long. Germline V CDR1 and CDR2: LNHNV, YYDKDF (reference sequence). CDR3 amino acids: CATSREGGANYGYTF. Written as DNA, the CDR3 is TGTGCCACCAGCAGAGAAGGGGGAGCTAACTATGGCTACACCTTC.

The rearrangement links TRBV9 to TRBJ2-3; the D gene is possibly TRBD2 (5 bases). Germline CDR1 is SGDLS and CDR2 is YYNGEE. The CDR3 length is 15 residues. V gave up 6 bases and J gave up 5 bases, with 19 bases separating them. CDR3 coding DNA: TGTGCCAGCACGGGGTTGGCCGGAGTGGGAGATACGCAGTATTTT. Amino acid sequence: CASTGLAGVGDTQYF.

V usage is TRBV6-6 and J usage is TRBJ2-5, with a possible D match to TRBD1 (5 bases). The CDR3 sequence is 16 residues long. The germline CDR1 and CDR2 sequences are MNHNY and SVGAGI (reference sequence). The ends were cut back, 5 bases at V and 1 base at J, with 17 bases in the middle. The CDR3 DNA is TGTGCCAGCAGTAACAGGCCCCGGAGCCCCCAAGAGACCCAGTACTTC. This sequence encodes CASSNRPRSPQETQYF.

The chain links TRBV5-6 to TRBJ1-2, with D possibly TRBD1 on 5 matching bases. CDR1 is SGHDT and CDR2 is YYEEEE in the germline V gene. The V end lost 0 bases, the J end lost 9 bases, and 15 bases lay between the germline ends. The CDR3 is 14 residues long. In DNA, the CDR3 is TGTGCCAGCAGCTTGGCCAGGAGGGGAGGTAGCTACACCTTC. This translates into CASSLARRGGSYTF.

The chain carries TRBV7-2 and TRBJ2-3, with TRBD2 as a possible D gene (8 bases). This CDR3 contains 16 residues. Germline values: CDR1 SGHTA, CDR2 FQGNSA. V lost 6 bases and J 2 bases, leaving 18 bases between the germline ends. CDR3 in amino acids: CASRRGGGGHTDTQYF. The CDR3 DNA reads TGTGCCAGCAGGCGAGGGGGCGGGGGGCACACAGATACGCAGTATTTT.

The rearrangement uses TRBV9 and TRBJ2-2; D remains unclear. This CDR3 spans 13 amino acids. Germline values: CDR1 SGDLS, CDR2 YYNGEE. V lost 2 bases and J 3 bases, leaving 5 bases between the germline ends. In DNA form, the CDR3 reads TGTGCCAGCAGCGTCGACTACACCGGGGAGCTGTTTTTT. As protein: CASSVDYTGELFF. The entire variable domain, with the rest obtained from reference TRBV9 and TRBJ2-2, is as follows: DSGVTQTPKHLITATGQRVTLRCSPRSGDLSVYWYQQSLDQGLQFLIQYYNGEERAKGNILERFSAQQFPDLHSELNLSSLELGDSALYFCASSVDYTGELFFGEGSRLTVL.

The chain recombines TRBV27 with TRBJ2-7; tentatively, D is TRBD2 (6 bases). This CDR3 region has 14 residues. From germline, CDR1 is MNHEY and CDR2 SMNVEV (reference sequence). V was trimmed by 4 bases and J by 3 bases, leaving 13 bases between them. This chain's CDR3 is CASSSRAGSYEQYF. The CDR3 nucleotides read TGTGCCAGCAGTTCAAGAGCGGGTAGCTACGAGCAGTACTTC.

This clone was seen at least ten times. The rearrangement links TRBV4-3 to TRBJ1-1, with 7 bases identical to TRBD1. This CDR3 region has 15 residues. From germline, CDR1 is LGHNA and CDR2 YSLEER. V dropped 0 bases and J dropped 4; count of bases not matched to a gene: 5. The CDR3 here is CASSQDSGDSTEAFF. DNA for the CDR3: TGCGCCAGCAGCCAAGATTCAGGGGACAGCACTGAAGCTTTCTTT.

The chain uses TRBV5-1 and TRBJ1-1, with no clear D. CDR1 is SGHRS and CDR2 is YFSETQ in the germline V gene. The V gene lost 0 bases and the J gene lost 1 base, with 7 bases spanning the gap. This CDR3 is built from 14 residues. CDR3 sequence (DNA): TGCGCCAGCAGCTTGGGCAAGCCGAACACTGAAGCTTTCTTT. Protein product: CASSLGKPNTEAFF.

The rearrangement links TRBV28 to TRBJ2-6; 8 bases align to TRBD1. Germline assignment: CDR1 MDHEN and CDR2 SYDVKM. This CDR3 region has 18 residues. Trimming removed 2 bases from V and 5 bases from J; junction bases left unmatched: 11. DNA of the CDR3: TGTGCCAGCAGTTTACCTGGGACAGGCAGTTGGAGGGCCAACGTCCTGACTTTC. Translation gives CASSLPGTGSWRANVLTF. The variable domain in full, with the rest retrieved from reference TRBV28 and TRBJ2-6, is DVKVTQSSRYLVKRTGEKVFLECVQDMDHENMFWYRQDPGLGLRLIYFSYDVKMKEKGDIPEGYSVSREKKERFSLILESASTNQTSMYLCASSLPGTGSWRANVLTFGAGSRLTVL.

The chain has TRBV6-5 and TRBJ1-1, with a weak D call TRBD1 (5 bases). The V gene's germline CDR1 is MNHEY and CDR2 SVGAGI. The CDR3 loop spans 14 amino acids. V lost 6 bases, J lost 4 bases, and 15 bases lay in between. CDR3 residues: CASRGPEYPTEAFF. The CDR3 nucleotides are TGTGCCAGCAGGGGGCCAGAGTACCCCACTGAAGCTTTCTTT.

CDR3 DNA sequence: TGTGCCAGTAGTCAGACAACAACTAATGAAAAACTGTTTTTT. Protein product: CASSQTTTNEKLFF. This chain links TRBV19 with TRBJ1-4; no clear D. The CDR3 sequence is 14 residues long. Between the trimmed V and J ends, which lost 5 bases and 0 bases, there was a span of 7 bases. CDR1 is LNHDA and CDR2 is SQIVND in the germline V gene (reference sequence).

This clone was picked up a small number of times. V gene TRBV18 combines with J gene TRBJ1-1; weak D call: TRBD1 (6 bases). The CDR3 length is 16 residues. Trimming took off 6 bases at V and 2 bases at J, with 19 bases between the two ends. CDR1 is KGHSH and CDR2 is LQKENI in the germline V gene. The CDR3 is CASSYTGTFKNTEAFF. The CDR3 coding sequence is TGTGCCAGCTCGTACACCGGGACATTTAAAAACACTGAAGCTTTCTTT.

The table lists this clone with a count of one. This chain connects TRBV6-8 to TRBJ2-7, with TRBD1 matching over 8 bases. CDR3 size: 13 residues. Germline V gene sequence: CDR1 MNHGY, CDR2 SAAAGT. V shed 6 bases, J shed 5 bases, and the junction held 6 bases outside the gene matches. The CDR3 protein is CASSWSGGNEQYF. CDR3 DNA: TGTGCCAGCAGCTGGTCAGGGGGCAACGAGCAGTACTTC.

This chain uses TRBV7-9 with TRBJ2-6, with 7 bases fitting TRBD1. Germline CDR1 reads SEHNR; CDR2 reads FQNEAQ (reference sequence). Germline trimming cut 4 bases from V and 0 bases from J; bases unmatched to any gene: 6. This CDR3 is 17 amino acids long. CDR3 sequence reads: CASSSGQTSSGANVLTF. Written as DNA, the CDR3 is TGTGCCAGCAGCTCGGGACAGACGAGCTCTGGGGCCAACGTCCTGACTTTC.

The chain couples TRBV5-4 to TRBJ2-5, with D possibly TRBD1 on 6 matching bases. This CDR3 is built from 13 residues. The V gene's germline CDR1 is SGHNT and CDR2 YYREEE (reference sequence). Trimming removed 0 bases at V and 5 bases at J, with 8 bases between. The CDR3: CASSLDRAETQYF. In DNA, the CDR3 is TGTGCCAGCAGCTTGGACAGGGCGGAGACCCAGTACTTC.

For the CDR3, the DNA is TGTGCCAGCTCACTTGGGACTACTGGCGAGCAGTACTTC. Translated, it gives CASSLGTTGEQYF. The V call is TRBV18, the J call TRBJ2-7, with 7 bases identical to TRBD2. Germline values: CDR1 KGHSH, CDR2 LQKENI. This CDR3 is 13 amino acids long. The V and J ends lost 4 bases and 6 bases, in that order; junction bases with no gene match: 6.

The V gene is TRBV6-5, the J gene TRBJ2-5; unclear D gene. Gene TRBJ2-7 matches the end of the DNA better, so the J call may be wrong. The CDR3 extends over 11 amino acids. Germline V gives CDR1 MNHEY, CDR2 SVGAGI. The CDR3 loop is CASSYEREQYF. For the CDR3, the DNA is TGTGCCAGCAGTTACGAGCGCGAGCAGTACTTC.

The chain is built from TRBV4-2 and TRBJ2-5; 7 bases agree with TRBD2. Trimming at V came to 1 base and at J to 2 bases, leaving 1 base not matched to a gene. Germline CDR1 LGHNA, CDR2 YNFKEQ. The CDR3 runs 14 residues. The CDR3 DNA is TGTGCCAGCAGCCAAGGACTAGCACAAGAGACCCAGTACTTC. This codes for CASSQGLAQETQYF.